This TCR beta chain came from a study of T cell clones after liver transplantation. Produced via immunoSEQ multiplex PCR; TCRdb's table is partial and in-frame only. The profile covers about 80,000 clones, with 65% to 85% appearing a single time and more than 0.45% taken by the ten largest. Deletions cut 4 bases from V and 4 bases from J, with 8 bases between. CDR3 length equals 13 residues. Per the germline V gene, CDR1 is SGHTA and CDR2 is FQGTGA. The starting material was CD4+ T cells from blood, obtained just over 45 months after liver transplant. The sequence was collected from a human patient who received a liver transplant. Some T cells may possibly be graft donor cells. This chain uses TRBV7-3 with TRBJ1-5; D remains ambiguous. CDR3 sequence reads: CASSSETNQPQHF. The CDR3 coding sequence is TGTGCCAGCAGCTCTGAGACGAATCAGCCCCAGCATTTT.